This T cell receptor (beta chain) is from a study of T cell changes during pregnancy in multiple sclerosis. The CDR3 totals 17 residues. Germline V lookup: CDR1 MGHDK, CDR2 SYGVNS. V lost 1 base, J lost 0 bases, and 8 bases stayed unmatched. Clones were sequenced by immunoSEQ multiplex PCR, and TCRdb holds only the in-frame ones, with some missing. The repertoire has tens of thousands of clones, roughly 92% of them found once; the top ten carry under 2%. This TCR derives from a female donor in good health, enrolled as a control in a pregnancy study. This sample comprised peripheral blood, obtained in the first trimester of pregnancy. V gene TRBV25-1 combines with J gene TRBJ2-7; TRBD2 aligns across 8 bases. The CDR3: CASSEWTGGMSSYEQYF. The CDR3 DNA follows: TGTGCCAGCAGTGAATGGACGGGAGGGATGAGCTCCTACGAGCAGTACTTC.